The 29 T cell receptor beta chains below all came from one sample that was sequenced in a study of T cell responses to AZD1222 COVID-19 vaccine. Profiling relied on immunoSEQ multiplex PCR, and the TCRdb table lists in-frame clones only, not all of them. The sample lists about 180,000 clones, approximately 90% occurring once. The specimen comprised peripheral blood, sampled on day 0 of AZD1222 vaccination. These TCRs come from an adult in good health.

The chain carries TRBV4-3 and TRBJ2-7; tentatively, D is TRBD2 (5 bases). The CDR3 spans 15 residues. Germline CDR1 reads LGHNA; CDR2 reads YSLEER. Trimming cost V 1 base and J 2 bases, with 12 bases left between them. The CDR3 reads CASSQVVGAAYEQYF. CDR3 DNA: TGCGCCAGCAGCCAAGTCGTGGGAGCGGCCTACGAGCAGTACTTC.

The chain has TRBV2 and TRBJ2-3; D is undetermined. V lost 4 bases and J lost 0, with 8 bases in between. This CDR3 spans 14 amino acids. Germline values: CDR1 SNHLY, CDR2 FYNNEI. This CDR3 is CASSAALSTDTQYF. CDR3 nucleotide sequence: TGTGCCAGCAGTGCGGCGCTGAGCACAGATACGCAGTATTTT.

The chain employs TRBV19 and TRBJ1-1; a weak D match, TRBD1 (5 bases). With 3 bases removed from V and 1 base from J, the gap between germline ends came to 9 bases. Germline V gene sequence: CDR1 LNHDA, CDR2 SQIVND (reference sequence). This CDR3 region has 14 residues. The CDR3: CASSIVGGNTEAFF. The CDR3 region has the DNA TGTGCCAGTAGTATTGTCGGGGGGAACACTGAAGCTTTCTTT.

The rearrangement uses TRBV2 and TRBJ1-2; maybe TRBD1 (6 bases). V dropped 3 bases and J dropped 2 bases, with 13 bases sitting between them. This CDR3 has 15 amino acids. Germline CDR1 and CDR2: SNHLY and FYNNEI. The CDR3 DNA reads TGTGCCAGCAGTGAGGGGGCAGGACGCAACTATGGCTACACCTTC. Amino acids: CASSEGAGRNYGYTF.

The chain employs TRBV6-1 and TRBJ2-5, with 11 bases fitting TRBD1. Germline V gene data show CDR1 as MNHNS and CDR2 as SASEGT. V was clipped by 1 base and J by 2 bases; unmatched bases: 0. The CDR3 extends over 15 amino acids. This CDR3 is CASSEGDRGQETQYF. The CDR3 bases are TGTGCCAGCAGTGAAGGGGACAGGGGGCAAGAGACCCAGTACTTC.

This clone was found many times. This chain connects TRBV5-3 to TRBJ2-5, with 7 bases aligning to TRBD1. TRBV5-3 is marked as an open reading frame, function uncertain. The CDR3 is made up of 14 amino acids. The V and J ends lost 3 bases and 2 bases, in that order; junction bases with no gene match: 4. CDR3 in amino acids: CARSYRGAQETQYF. The DNA for the CDR3 is TGTGCCAGAAGCTACAGGGGAGCGCAAGAGACCCAGTACTTC.

The rearrangement uses TRBV7-7 and TRBJ2-6; 7 positions agree with TRBD1. V trimming: 5 bases; J trimming: 2 bases; junction bases outside the gene matches: 3. In germline, CDR1 is SSHAT, CDR2 FNYEAQ (reference sequence). The CDR3 has 15 amino acids. CDR3 amino acids: CASSDTGAGANVLTF. CDR3 bases: TGTGCCAGCAGCGACACAGGGGCTGGGGCCAACGTCCTGACTTTC.

The CDR3 reads CASRQGADGYTF. CDR3 in DNA: TGCGCCAGCAGGCAGGGGGCGGATGGCTACACCTTC. This rearrangement joins TRBV5-1 to TRBJ1-2; 8 bases match TRBD1. The germline CDR1 and CDR2 sequences are SGHRS and YFSETQ. V dropped 5 bases and J dropped 6; count of bases not matched to a gene: 3. There are 12 residues in the CDR3. The complete variable domain, with remaining parts taken from reference TRBV5-1 and TRBJ1-2, reads KAGVTQTPRYLIKTRGQQVTLSCSPISGHRSVSWYQQTPGQGLQFLFEYFSETQRNKGNFPGRFSGRQFSNSRSEMNVSTLELGDSALYLCASRQGADGYTFGSGTRLTVV.

The V call is TRBV6-5, the J call TRBJ1-1, with 9 bases lining up with TRBD1. V trimming: 2 bases; J trimming: 0 bases; junction bases outside the gene matches: 4. Germline CDR1 and CDR2: MNHEY and SVGAGI. The CDR3 contains 16 residues. The CDR3 DNA is TGTGCCAGCAGTTACGGACAGGGGATTTTGAACACTGAAGCTTTCTTT. The encoded protein is CASSYGQGILNTEAFF.

On this clone: Germline is not matched at one junction end, which may reflect a read error. V is TRBV27 and J is TRBJ2-7; no clear D gene. This CDR3 is built from 8 residues. CDR1 MNHEY and CDR2 SMNVEV come from the germline V gene (reference sequence). The CDR3 sequence is CASYGQYF. CDR3 DNA: TGTGCCTCATACGGGCAGTACTTC.

The chain couples TRBV7-6 to TRBJ2-2; D uncertain. The CDR3 contains 15 residues. Germline V gene data show CDR1 as SGHVS and CDR2 as FNYEAQ. V lost 1 base, J lost 2 bases, and 8 bases lay in between. CDR3 amino acids: CASSLVAANTGELFF. CDR3 coding DNA: TGTGCCAGCAGCTTAGTTGCGGCAAACACCGGGGAGCTGTTTTTT.

J is TRBJ1-2 and V is TRBV25-1; 10 bases match TRBD1. This CDR3 is 13 amino acids long. The germline gives CDR1 MGHDK, CDR2 SYGVNS. V was clipped by 5 bases and J by 8 bases; unmatched bases: 5. This CDR3 is CASSPGQGGGYTF. The CDR3 bases are TGTGCCAGCAGTCCCGGACAGGGGGGAGGCTACACCTTC.

The chain carries TRBV11-2 and TRBJ2-2; D remains unclear. Germline CDR1 and CDR2: SGHAT and FQNNGV. CDR3 length: 14 residues. The V and J ends lost 5 bases and 1 base respectively, with 8 bases between them. CDR3 loop: CASSRSRNTGELFF. DNA for the CDR3: TGTGCCAGCAGCCGTAGTAGGAACACCGGGGAGCTGTTTTTT.

V usage is TRBV11-2 and J usage is TRBJ1-4; D call uncertain. The CDR3 spans 13 residues. Trimming took 4 bases from V and 7 from J, leaving 10 bases between them. CDR1 is SGHAT, CDR2 FQNNGV, per germline. The DNA for the CDR3 is TGTGCCAGCAGCTGGGAGCCATCTGAAAAACTGTTTTTT. This gives the protein CASSWEPSEKLFF.

The chain has TRBV15 and TRBJ1-6; no firm D call. V lost 0 bases to trimming and J lost 5 bases, with 11 bases between them. The CDR3 is 16 residues long. Germline loops: CDR1 LNHNV, CDR2 YYDKDF (reference sequence). The CDR3 sequence: CATSRDPGGHNSPLHF. The CDR3 DNA is TGTGCCACCAGCAGAGATCCAGGAGGTCATAATTCACCCCTCCACTTT.

The chain uses TRBV4-3 and TRBJ2-2; D is tentatively TRBD1 or TRBD2 (6 bases each). V lost 0 bases and J lost 0, with 11 bases in between. CDR1 LGHNA and CDR2 YSLEER come from the germline V gene. The CDR3 contains 17 residues. DNA of the CDR3: TGCGCCAGCAGCCAAGATCTGGGGGGCGCGAACACCGGGGAGCTGTTTTTT. Encoded protein: CASSQDLGGANTGELFF.

This clone has just one count. This rearrangement joins TRBV25-1 to TRBJ1-2; D ambiguous. V was clipped by 7 bases and J by 4 bases, with 16 bases between them. CDR1 and CDR2 from the germline V gene are MGHDK and SYGVNS. The CDR3 consists of 14 residues. The CDR3: CASTPPGGGYGYTF. The CDR3, as DNA: TGTGCCAGCACTCCGCCGGGTGGTGGCTATGGCTACACCTTC.

J is TRBJ2-1 and V is TRBV5-1; no clear D gene. The CDR3 totals 13 residues. The germline CDR1 and CDR2 sequences are SGHRS and YFSETQ. Deletions cut 4 bases from V and 4 bases from J, with 9 bases between. In DNA, the CDR3 is TGCGCCAGCAGCATGCCGCCTTACAATGAGCAGTTCTTC. Translation: CASSMPPYNEQFF.

The count of this clone is one. The V gene is TRBV2, the J gene TRBJ2-2; 8 bases line up with TRBD2. The CDR3 extends over 13 amino acids. Germline CDR1 and CDR2: SNHLY and FYNNEI. V lost 7 bases and J lost 6; bases outside the gene matches: 4. The CDR3 DNA sequence: TGTGCCAGCACTCCCGGGGGGGCCGGGGAGCTGTTTTTT. Its translation: CASTPGGAGELFF. Full variable domain (remainder filled in from reference TRBV2 and TRBJ2-2): EPEVTQTPSHQVTQMGQEVILRCVPISNHLYFYWYRQILGQKVEFLVSFYNNEISEKSEIFDDQFSVERPDGSNFTLKIRSTKLEDSAMYFCASTPGGAGELFFGEGSRLTVL.

This chain joins TRBV7-2 and TRBJ1-5; 10 nucleotides agree with TRBD1. CDR3 size: 15 residues. The V gene end was trimmed by 5 bases and the J gene end by 2 bases; junction bases not matched to a gene: 3. The germline V gene encodes CDR1 SGHTA and CDR2 FQGNSA. The CDR3: CASSDRGRGNQPQHF. The CDR3 coding sequence is TGTGCCAGCAGCGACAGGGGGCGAGGCAATCAGCCCCAGCATTTT.

The chain links TRBV11-2 to TRBJ1-5; D perhaps matches TRBD1 (5 bases). The ends were cut back, 2 bases at V and 3 bases at J, with 11 bases in the middle. The germline gives CDR1 SGHAT, CDR2 FQNNGV. The CDR3 is 15 amino acids. This CDR3 is CASSLSGIVNQPQHF. CDR3 sequence (DNA): TGTGCCAGCAGCTTATCAGGGATAGTCAATCAGCCCCAGCATTTT.

The gene calls are TRBV3-1 (or the pseudogene TRBV3-2) and TRBJ1-1; D gene ambiguous. The CDR3 contains 14 residues. Trimming removed 2 bases at V and 0 bases at J, with 7 bases between. Germline V CDR1 and CDR2: LGHDT, YNNKEL (reference sequence). CDR3 nucleotide sequence: TGTGCCAGCAGCCAAAACACGCTGAACACTGAAGCTTTCTTT. Its protein product is CASSQNTLNTEAFF.

This chain uses TRBV6-2 or TRBV6-3 with TRBJ1-1; TRBD1 matches at 9 bases. Germline V lookup: CDR1 MNHEY, CDR2 SVGEGT. The CDR3 sequence is 14 residues long. Trimming removed 6 bases from V and 4 bases from J; junction bases left unmatched: 6. This CDR3 is CASSLPGQGTEAFF. DNA of the CDR3: TGTGCCAGCAGCCTTCCGGGACAGGGCACTGAAGCTTTCTTT.

V gene TRBV5-4 combines with J gene TRBJ2-7, with TRBD1 as a possible D gene (5 bases). This CDR3 is built from 15 residues. CDR1 and CDR2 (germline): SGHNT, YYREEE (reference sequence). Trimming cost V 0 bases and J 3 bases, with 13 bases left between them. For the CDR3, the DNA is TGTGCCAGCAGCTTGGGGGGCGCCGAGCTCTACGAGCAGTACTTC. Its protein product is CASSLGGAELYEQYF.

The genes are TRBV7-3 and TRBJ2-3; 10 nucleotides align to TRBD2. Per the germline V gene, CDR1 is SGHTA and CDR2 is FQGTGA. The CDR3 sequence is 15 residues long. V shed 5 bases, J shed 2 bases, and the junction held 4 bases outside the gene matches. The CDR3 loop is CASSRGTSDTDTQYF. The DNA for the CDR3 is TGTGCCAGCAGCCGCGGGACTAGCGACACAGATACGCAGTATTTT.

The V gene is TRBV6-6, the J gene TRBJ1-1; D is perhaps TRBD1 (5 bases). Looked up from germline, CDR1 is MNHNY and CDR2 is SVGAGI (reference sequence). The CDR3 covers 15 residues. The V and J ends lost 6 bases and 0 bases respectively, with 14 bases between them. The CDR3 nucleotides are TGTGCCAGCAGAGTCGGGGCGAAGATGAACACTGAAGCTTTCTTT. The encoded protein is CASRVGAKMNTEAFF.

The chain employs TRBV11-3 and TRBJ2-1; either TRBD1 or TRBD2 may fit D (5 bases each). Germline V CDR1 and CDR2: SGHNT, YENEEA. The CDR3 has 18 residues. V lost 5 bases to trimming and J lost 2 bases, with 22 bases between them. CDR3 DNA sequence: TGTGCCAGCAGCCCTGGCCTGGGGGACCCCGCGGCCTACAATGAGCAGTTCTTC. It yields the protein CASSPGLGDPAAYNEQFF.

This chain links TRBV6-5 with TRBJ2-1; no firm D call. The CDR3 runs to 16 residues. V lost 0 bases, J lost 1 base, and 10 bases lay in between. The V gene's germline CDR1 is MNHEY and CDR2 SVGAGI. The CDR3 nucleotides read TGTGCCAGCAGTTACTCGATCTCCGGGTCCTACAATGAGCAGTTCTTC. It encodes CASSYSISGSYNEQFF.

The chain employs TRBV27 and TRBJ1-2, with 8 bases lining up with TRBD1. This CDR3 spans 12 amino acids. V dropped 6 bases and J dropped 6; count of bases not matched to a gene: 3. Per germline, CDR1 MNHEY and CDR2 SMNVEV (reference sequence). This CDR3 reads CASRQGGNGYTF. Written as DNA, the CDR3 is TGTGCCAGCAGACAGGGGGGGAATGGCTACACCTTC.